The sequence of this TCR beta chain was determined in a study of CD4 T cells in relation to SARS-CoV-2 and coronaviruses. Study background: PBMCs were cultured with antigen for about eleven days before TCR beta sequencing. Crossreactive spike epitopes shared across donors were mapped to their HLA restriction.

Some clones are missing from TCRdb's copy, which holds only in-frame ones; the method was immunoSEQ multiplex PCR. This sample has under 30,000 clones, with roughly four fifths found just once. A remark on this clone: The target antigen is unknown.

Unexposed donor CD4+ T cells date from 2011-2018, before the COVID-19 pandemic. CD4+ T cells were isolated from the cells after around 11 days of culture. Unexposed-donor CD4+ T cells were probed with SARS-CoV-2 S/N and four cold-coronavirus spikes, cells permitting. Trimming at V came to 3 bases and at J to 6 bases, leaving 3 bases not matched to a gene. This CDR3 is built from 15 residues. Germline V lookup: CDR1 KGHSH, CDR2 LQKENI. The sequencing sample was made of CD4+ T cells from PBMCs, cultured in vitro. The rearrangement joins TRBV18 to TRBJ2-1; 12 bases agree with TRBD2. The TCR sequence derives from a human donor in good health. CDR3 loop: CASSPGLAGFNEQFF. CDR3 in DNA: TGTGCCAGCTCACCGGGACTAGCGGGTTTCAATGAGCAGTTCTTC.